This T cell receptor (beta chain) emerged from a study of HIV-infected children after antiretroviral therapy interruption. Study-level information: Interruption-arm sampling covered weeks 0, 12, interruption end (24 or 48), and about 3 years post-study.

A 3' RACE protocol on RNA, with unique molecular identifiers, produced the TCR library. In TCRdb, the 3' RACE reads were re-called with MiXCR into one record per CDR3 protein. Of some 41,000 distinct CDR3 sequences listed, over 6% are singletons. Unmatched junction bases numbered 18, after V lost 6 bases and J lost 6 bases. CDR3 size: 20 residues. The germline V gene encodes CDR1 MNHNS and CDR2 SASEGT. At least ten counts were recorded for this clonotype. Noted treatment: PENTA 11 planned treatment interruption arm or continuous ART arm. The chain recombines TRBV6-1 with TRBJ2-4; 15 positions match TRBD2. The sequences come from CD45RA+ CD4+ T cells from PBMCs, pooled from several time points, collected from a donor given antiretroviral therapy, either interrupted or continuous. Subset here: naive CD4+ CD45RA+ CD45RO- T cells. This clonotype was obtained from a pool of human donors with HIV. This CDR3 reads CASRRAPGLAGGPSGNIQYF. Here the CDR3 DNA reads TGTGCCAGCAGGAGAGCGCCGGGACTAGCGGGAGGACCATCAGGAAACATTCAGTACTTC.